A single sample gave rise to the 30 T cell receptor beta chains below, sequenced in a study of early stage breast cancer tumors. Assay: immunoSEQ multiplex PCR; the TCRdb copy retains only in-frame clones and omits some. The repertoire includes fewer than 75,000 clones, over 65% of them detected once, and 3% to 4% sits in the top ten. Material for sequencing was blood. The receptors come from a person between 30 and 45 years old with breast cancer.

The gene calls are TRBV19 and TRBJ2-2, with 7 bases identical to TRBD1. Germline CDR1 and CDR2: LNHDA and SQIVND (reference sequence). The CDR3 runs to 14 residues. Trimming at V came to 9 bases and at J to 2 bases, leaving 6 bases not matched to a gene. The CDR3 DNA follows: TGTGCCAGCAGGACAGGATATAACACCGGGGAGCTGTTTTTT. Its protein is CASRTGYNTGELFF.

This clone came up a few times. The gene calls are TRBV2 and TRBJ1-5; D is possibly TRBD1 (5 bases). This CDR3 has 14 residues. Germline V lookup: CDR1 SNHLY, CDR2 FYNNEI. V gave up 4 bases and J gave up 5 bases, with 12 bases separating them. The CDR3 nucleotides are TGTGCCAGCAGTGGGACATCTATCGATCAGCCCCAGCATTTT. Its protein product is CASSGTSIDQPQHF.

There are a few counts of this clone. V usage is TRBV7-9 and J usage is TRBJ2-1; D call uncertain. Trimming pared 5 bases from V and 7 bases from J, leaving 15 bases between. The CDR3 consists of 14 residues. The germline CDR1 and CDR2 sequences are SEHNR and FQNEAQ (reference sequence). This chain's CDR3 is CASSTDGVMNEQFF. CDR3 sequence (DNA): TGTGCCAGCAGCACAGATGGAGTGATGAATGAGCAGTTCTTC.

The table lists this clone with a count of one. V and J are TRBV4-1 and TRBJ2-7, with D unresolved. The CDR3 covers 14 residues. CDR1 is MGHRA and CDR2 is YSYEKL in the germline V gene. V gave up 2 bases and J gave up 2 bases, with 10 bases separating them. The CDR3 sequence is CASSQPFRTYEQYF. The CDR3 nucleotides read TGCGCCAGCAGCCAACCGTTCCGGACCTACGAGCAGTACTTC.

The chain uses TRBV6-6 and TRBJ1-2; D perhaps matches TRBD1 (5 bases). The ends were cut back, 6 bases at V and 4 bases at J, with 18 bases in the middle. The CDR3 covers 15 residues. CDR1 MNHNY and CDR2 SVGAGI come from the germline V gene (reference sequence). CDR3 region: CASSPRSRDRYGYTF. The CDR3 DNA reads TGTGCCAGCAGCCCGCGTAGCCGGGACCGCTATGGCTACACCTTC.

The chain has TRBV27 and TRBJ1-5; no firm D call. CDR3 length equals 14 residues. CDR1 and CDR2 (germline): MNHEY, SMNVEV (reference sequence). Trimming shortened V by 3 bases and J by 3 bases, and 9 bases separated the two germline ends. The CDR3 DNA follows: TGTGCCAGCAGTTTCAGGCAGTTCAATCAGCCCCAGCATTTT. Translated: CASSFRQFNQPQHF.

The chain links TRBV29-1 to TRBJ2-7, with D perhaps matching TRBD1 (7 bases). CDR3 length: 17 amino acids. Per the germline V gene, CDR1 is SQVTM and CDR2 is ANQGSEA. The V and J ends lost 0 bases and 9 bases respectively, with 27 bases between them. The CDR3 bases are TGCAGCGTTGAAGATTTCGGGGCAGGGGGGCGGTGGAGCAGGCAGTACTTC. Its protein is CSVEDFGAGGRWSRQYF.

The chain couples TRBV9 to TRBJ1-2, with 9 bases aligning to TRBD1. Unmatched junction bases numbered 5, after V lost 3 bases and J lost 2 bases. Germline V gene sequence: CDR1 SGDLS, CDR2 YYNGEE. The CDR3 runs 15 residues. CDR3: CASSATGGPNYGYTF. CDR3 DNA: TGTGCCAGCAGCGCCACAGGGGGCCCCAACTATGGCTACACCTTC.

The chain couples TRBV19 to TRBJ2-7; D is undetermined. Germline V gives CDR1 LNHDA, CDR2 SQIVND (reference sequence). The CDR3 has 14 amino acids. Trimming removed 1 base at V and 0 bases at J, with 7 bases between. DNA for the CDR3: TGTGCCAGTAGTATAGGAGGCTCCTCCTACGAGCAGTACTTC. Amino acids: CASSIGGSSYEQYF.

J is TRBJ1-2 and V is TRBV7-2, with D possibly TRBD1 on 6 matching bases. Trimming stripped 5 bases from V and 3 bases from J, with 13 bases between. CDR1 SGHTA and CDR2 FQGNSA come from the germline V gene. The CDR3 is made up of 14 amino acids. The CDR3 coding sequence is TGTGCCAGCAGCCTAGGGGGGGCCGACTATGGCTACACCTTC. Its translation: CASSLGGADYGYTF. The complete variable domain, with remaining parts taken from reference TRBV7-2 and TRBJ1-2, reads GAGVSQSPSNKVTEKGKDVELRCDPISGHTALYWYRQSLGQGLEFLIYFQGNSAPDKSGLPSDRFSAERTGGSVSTLTIQRTQQEDSAVYLCASSLGGADYGYTFGSGTRLTVV.

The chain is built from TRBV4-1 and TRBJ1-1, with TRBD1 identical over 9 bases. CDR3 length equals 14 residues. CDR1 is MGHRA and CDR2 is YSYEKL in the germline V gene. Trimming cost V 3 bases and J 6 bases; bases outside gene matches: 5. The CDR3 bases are TGCGCCAGCAGCCAGGAGACAGGGGGTCCTGAAGCTTTCTTT. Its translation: CASSQETGGPEAFF.

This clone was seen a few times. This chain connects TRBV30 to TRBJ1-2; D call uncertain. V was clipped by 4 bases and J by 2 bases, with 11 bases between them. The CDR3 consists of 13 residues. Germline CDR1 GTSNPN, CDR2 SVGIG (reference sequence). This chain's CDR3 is CAWTGSLNYGYTF. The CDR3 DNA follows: TGTGCCTGGACGGGCAGCTTAAACTATGGCTACACCTTC.

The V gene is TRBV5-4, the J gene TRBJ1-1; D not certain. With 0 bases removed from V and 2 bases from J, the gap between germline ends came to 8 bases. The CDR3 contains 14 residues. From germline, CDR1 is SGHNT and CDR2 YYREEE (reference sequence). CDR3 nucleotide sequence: TGTGCCAGCAGCTTGGATGGCGGAAACACTGAAGCTTTCTTT. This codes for CASSLDGGNTEAFF.

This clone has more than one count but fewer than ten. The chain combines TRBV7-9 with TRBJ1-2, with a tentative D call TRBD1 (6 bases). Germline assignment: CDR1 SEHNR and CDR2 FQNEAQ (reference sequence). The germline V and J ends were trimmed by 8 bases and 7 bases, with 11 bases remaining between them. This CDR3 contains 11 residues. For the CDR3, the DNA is TGTGCCAGCCCGGGGGGGGCTGGCTACACCTTC. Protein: CASPGGAGYTF.

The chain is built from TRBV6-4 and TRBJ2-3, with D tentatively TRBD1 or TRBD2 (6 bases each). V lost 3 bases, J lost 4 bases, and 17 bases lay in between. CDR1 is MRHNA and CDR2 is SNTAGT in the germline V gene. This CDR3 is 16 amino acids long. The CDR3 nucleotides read TGTGCCAGCAGTGAACAGGCGGAGGGGGGTGCAGATACGCAGTATTTT. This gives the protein CASSEQAEGGADTQYF.

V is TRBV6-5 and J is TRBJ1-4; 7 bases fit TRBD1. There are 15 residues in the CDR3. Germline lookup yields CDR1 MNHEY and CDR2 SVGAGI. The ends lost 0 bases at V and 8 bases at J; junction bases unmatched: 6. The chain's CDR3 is CASSYSGQVGEKLFF. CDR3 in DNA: TGTGCCAGCAGTTACTCCGGACAGGTCGGAGAAAAACTGTTTTTT.

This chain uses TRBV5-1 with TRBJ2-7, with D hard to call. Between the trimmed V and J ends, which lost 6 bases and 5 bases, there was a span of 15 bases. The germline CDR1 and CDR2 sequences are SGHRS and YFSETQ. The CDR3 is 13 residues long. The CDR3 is CASTTTPADEQYF. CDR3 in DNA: TGCGCCAGCACCACCACGCCGGCGGACGAGCAGTACTTC.

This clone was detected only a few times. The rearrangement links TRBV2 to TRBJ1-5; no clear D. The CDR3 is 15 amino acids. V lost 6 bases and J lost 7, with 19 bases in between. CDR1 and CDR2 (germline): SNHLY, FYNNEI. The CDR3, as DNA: TGTGCCAGCAGCCTTGGAGGCGGGGTCCGACAGCCCCAGCATTTT. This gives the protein CASSLGGGVRQPQHF.

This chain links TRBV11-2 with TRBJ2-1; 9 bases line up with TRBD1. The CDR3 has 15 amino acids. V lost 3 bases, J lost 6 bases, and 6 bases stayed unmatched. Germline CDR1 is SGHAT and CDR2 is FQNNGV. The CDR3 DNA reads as TGTGCCAGCAGCTTGATACAGGGGGCGGTCAATGAGCAGTTCTTC. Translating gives CASSLIQGAVNEQFF.

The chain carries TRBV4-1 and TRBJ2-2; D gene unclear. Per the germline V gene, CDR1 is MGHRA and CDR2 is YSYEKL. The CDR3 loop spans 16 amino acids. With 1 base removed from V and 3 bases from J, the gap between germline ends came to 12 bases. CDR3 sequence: CASSQVSAGYTGELFF. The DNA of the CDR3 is TGCGCCAGCAGCCAAGTCAGTGCAGGCTACACCGGGGAGCTGTTTTTT.

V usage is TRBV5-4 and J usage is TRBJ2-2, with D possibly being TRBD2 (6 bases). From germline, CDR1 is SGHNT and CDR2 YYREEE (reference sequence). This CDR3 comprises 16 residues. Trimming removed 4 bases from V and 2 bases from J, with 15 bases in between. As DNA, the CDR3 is TGTGCCAGCAGCCCTTTTCGGCGGGAAAACACCGGGGAGCTGTTTTTT. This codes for CASSPFRRENTGELFF. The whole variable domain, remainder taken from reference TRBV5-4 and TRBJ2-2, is ETGVTQSPTHLIKTRGQQVTLRCSSQSGHNTVSWYQQALGQGPQFIFQYYREEENGRGNFPPRFSGLQFPNYSSELNVNALELDDSALYLCASSPFRRENTGELFFGEGSRLTVL.

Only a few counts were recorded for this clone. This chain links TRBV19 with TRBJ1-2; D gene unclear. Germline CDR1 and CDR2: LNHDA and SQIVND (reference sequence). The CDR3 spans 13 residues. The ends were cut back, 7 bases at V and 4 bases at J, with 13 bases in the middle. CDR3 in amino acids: CASIPPVGYGYTF. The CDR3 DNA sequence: TGTGCCAGTATCCCGCCTGTAGGCTATGGCTACACCTTC.

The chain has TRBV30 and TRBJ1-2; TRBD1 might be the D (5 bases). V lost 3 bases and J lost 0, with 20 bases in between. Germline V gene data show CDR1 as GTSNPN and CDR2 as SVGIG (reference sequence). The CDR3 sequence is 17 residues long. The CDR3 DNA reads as TGTGCCTGGAGGCCAGGGCCTCCCACCCTCGCTAACTATGGCTACACCTTC. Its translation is CAWRPGPPTLANYGYTF.

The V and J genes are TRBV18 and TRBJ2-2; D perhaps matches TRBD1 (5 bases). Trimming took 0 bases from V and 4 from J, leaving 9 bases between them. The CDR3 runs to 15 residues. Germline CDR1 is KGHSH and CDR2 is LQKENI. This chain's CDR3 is CASSPPGPGTGELFF. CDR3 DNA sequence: TGTGCCAGCTCACCACCGGGGCCAGGCACCGGGGAGCTGTTTTTT.

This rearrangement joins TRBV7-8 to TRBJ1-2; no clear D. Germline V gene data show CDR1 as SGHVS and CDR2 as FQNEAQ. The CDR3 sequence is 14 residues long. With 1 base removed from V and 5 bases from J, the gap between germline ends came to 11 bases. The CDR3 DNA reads TGTGCCAGCAGCTTAGTGGCAGATTTTTATGGCTACACCTTC. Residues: CASSLVADFYGYTF.

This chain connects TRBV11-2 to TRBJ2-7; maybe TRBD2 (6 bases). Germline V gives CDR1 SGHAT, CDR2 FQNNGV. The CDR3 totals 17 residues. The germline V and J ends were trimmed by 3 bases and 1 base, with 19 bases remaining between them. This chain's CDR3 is CASSLFPRASVSYEQYF. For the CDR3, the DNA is TGTGCCAGCAGCTTGTTCCCCCGGGCTAGCGTATCCTACGAGCAGTACTTC.

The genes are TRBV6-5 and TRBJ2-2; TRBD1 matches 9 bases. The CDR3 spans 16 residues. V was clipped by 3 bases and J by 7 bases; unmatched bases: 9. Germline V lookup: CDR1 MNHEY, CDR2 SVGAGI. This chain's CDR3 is CASSYPGQGMVGELFF. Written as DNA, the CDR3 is TGTGCCAGCAGTTATCCGGGACAGGGAATGGTCGGGGAGCTGTTTTTT.

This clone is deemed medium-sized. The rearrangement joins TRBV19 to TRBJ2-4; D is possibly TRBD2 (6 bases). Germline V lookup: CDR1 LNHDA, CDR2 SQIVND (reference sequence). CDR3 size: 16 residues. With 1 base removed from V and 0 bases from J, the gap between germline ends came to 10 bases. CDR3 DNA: TGTGCCAGTAGTATAGGGGGGACTGTAGCCAAAAACATTCAGTACTTC. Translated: CASSIGGTVAKNIQYF.

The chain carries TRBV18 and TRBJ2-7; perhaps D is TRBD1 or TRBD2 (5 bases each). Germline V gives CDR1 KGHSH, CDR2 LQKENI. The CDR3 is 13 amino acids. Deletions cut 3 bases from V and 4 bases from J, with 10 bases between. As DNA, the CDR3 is TGTGCCAGCTCACCGGGGGAATGGTACGAGCAGTACTTC. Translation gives CASSPGEWYEQYF. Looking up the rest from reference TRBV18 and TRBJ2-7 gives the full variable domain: NAGVMQNPRHLVRRRGQEARLRCSPMKGHSHVYWYRQLPEEGLKFMVYLQKENIIDESGMPKERFSAEFPKEGPSILRIQQVVRGDSAAYFCASSPGEWYEQYFGPGTRLTVT.

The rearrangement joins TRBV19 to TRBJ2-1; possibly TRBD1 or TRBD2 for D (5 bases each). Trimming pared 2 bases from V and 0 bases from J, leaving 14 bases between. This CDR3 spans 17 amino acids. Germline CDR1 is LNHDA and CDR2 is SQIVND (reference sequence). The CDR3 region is CASSILGPRSSYNEQFF. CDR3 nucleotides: TGTGCCAGTAGTATATTGGGACCCCGGAGCTCCTACAATGAGCAGTTCTTC. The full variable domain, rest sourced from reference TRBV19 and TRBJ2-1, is DGGITQSPKYLFRKEGQNVTLSCEQNLNHDAMYWYRQDPGQGLRLIYYSQIVNDFQKGDIAEGYSVSREKKESFPLTVTSAQKNPTAFYLCASSILGPRSSYNEQFFGPGTRLTVL.